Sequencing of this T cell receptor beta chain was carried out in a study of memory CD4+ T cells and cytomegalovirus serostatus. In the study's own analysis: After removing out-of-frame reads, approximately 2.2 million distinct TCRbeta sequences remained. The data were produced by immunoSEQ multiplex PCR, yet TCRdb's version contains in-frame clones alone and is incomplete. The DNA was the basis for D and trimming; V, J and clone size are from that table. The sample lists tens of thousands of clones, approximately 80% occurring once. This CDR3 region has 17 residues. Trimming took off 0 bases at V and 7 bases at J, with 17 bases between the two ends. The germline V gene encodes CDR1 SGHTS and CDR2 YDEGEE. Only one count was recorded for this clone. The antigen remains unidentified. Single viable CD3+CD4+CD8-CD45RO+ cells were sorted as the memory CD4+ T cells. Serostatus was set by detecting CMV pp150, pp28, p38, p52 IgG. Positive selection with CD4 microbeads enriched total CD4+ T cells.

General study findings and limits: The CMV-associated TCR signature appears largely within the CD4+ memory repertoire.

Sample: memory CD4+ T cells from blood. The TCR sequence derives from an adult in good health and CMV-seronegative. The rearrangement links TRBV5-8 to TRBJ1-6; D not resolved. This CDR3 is CASSLVIGILQNSPLHF. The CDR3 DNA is TGTGCCAGCAGCTTGGTTATAGGGATTCTGCAAAATTCACCCCTCCACTTT.